This is a list of T cell receptor beta chains from one sample in a study of blood T cell repertoires in COVID-19. Method: immunoSEQ multiplex PCR; TCRdb's copy keeps in-frame clones and lacks some. The sample carries roughly 280,000 clones, 70% to 90% recorded once. The sequenced sample consisted of peripheral blood. These receptors all stem from a woman in her 70s with acute or convalescent COVID-19. The CDR3 runs from the conserved cysteine through the conserved F or W. Fields, in order: J gene, V gene, D gene, clone size, CDR3 DNA, CDR3 protein. D genes are given only for firm matches. Rows may omit the clone size; those that give it use once, few, many or a size class.

TRBJ1-2 | TRBV19 | TRBD1 | - | TGTGCCGCCGGAGGGAGACAGGGGTTAGGTGGCTACACCTTC | CAAGGRQGLGGYTF
TRBJ2-3 | TRBV7-3 | TRBD2 | - | TGTGCCAGCAGCTTAAGTACTAGCGGGGGGAGTACAGATACGCAGTATTTT | CASSLSTSGGSTDTQYF
TRBJ1-2 | TRBV19 | TRBD1 | - | TGTGCCAGTAGCCCGGGACAGGGGGCGACGAACTATGGCTACACCTTC | CASSPGQGATNYGYTF
TRBJ2-7 | TRBV2 | TRBD1 | - | TGTGCCAGCAGTGGGGGGACGGGGGACAGGGGAAACGAGCAGTACTTC | CASSGGTGDRGNEQYF
TRBJ1-4 | TRBV2 | - | - | TGTGCCAGCAGTCACAGGTCCACTAATGAAAAACTGTTTTTT | CASSHRSTNEKLFF
TRBJ1-2 | TRBV4-1 | - | medium-sized | TGCGCCAGCAGCCGGAGGACAGTTCAATCCGGTGGCTACACCTTC | CASSRRTVQSGGYTF
TRBJ1-5 | TRBV7-9 | TRBD1 | few | TGTGCCAGCAGCATAACAGGGGGCGCAAGGCAGCCCCAGCATTTT | CASSITGGARQPQHF
TRBJ1-2 | TRBV6-5 | - | once | TGTGCCAGCTCCGCCTTGGGGAGGGTTGGCGGCTACACCTTC | CASSALGRVGGYTF
TRBJ1-1 | TRBV2 | - | - | TGTGCCAGCAGCGTTGGACAAGCGAACACTGAAGCTTTCTTT | CASSVGQANTEAFF
TRBJ2-2 | TRBV7-9 | TRBD2 | - | TGTGCCAGCAGCTTAGCTGGCGCGGGGGGCGGGGAGCTGTTTTTT | CASSLAGAGGGELFF
TRBJ2-5 | TRBV7-8 | - | - | TGTGCCAGCAGCTCCCGGGAGACCCAGTACTTC | CASSSRETQYF
TRBJ1-1 | TRBV5-1 | - | - | TGCGCCAGCAGCTTGGAAAGGGACACGGCTGAAGCTTTCTTT | CASSLERDTAEAFF
TRBJ2-5 | TRBV4-2 | TRBD2 | once | TGTGCCAGCAGCCAAATCGGCGGGGGGTCCCTGCGGGGGAAGACCCAGTACTTC | CASSQIGGGSLRGKTQYF
TRBJ2-1 | TRBV3-1/TRBV3-2 | TRBD2 | once | TGTGCCAGCAGCCTCCAGACTAGCGGGGGGGCGAGTGAGCAGTTCTTC | CASSLQTSGGASEQFF
TRBJ1-2 | TRBV5-3 | - | - | TGTGCCAGCGCGGGGGGTCGACGGCCCTACACCTTC | CASAGGRRPYTF
TRBJ1-2 | TRBV5-4 | - | - | TGTGCCAGCAGCGAAGAGACGGACACCCGCTATGGCTACACCTTC | CASSEETDTRYGYTF
TRBJ1-1 | TRBV6-6 | - | - | TGTGCCAGCAGTCTTACAGATACGAACACTGAAGCTTTCTTT | CASSLTDTNTEAFF
TRBJ2-7 | TRBV3-1/TRBV3-2 | TRBD2 | - | TGTGCCAGCACCCAAGGCGGGGGAACCTACGAGCAGTACTTC | CASTQGGGTYEQYF
TRBJ1-1 | TRBV30 | - | - | TGTGCCTGGTCAGGGCGGCCAAACACTGAAGCTTTCTTT | CAWSGRPNTEAFF
TRBJ2-3 | TRBV5-1 | TRBD2 | - | TGCGCCAGCAGCTCCGGGACTAGCAAATACACAGATACGCAGTATTTT | CASSSGTSKYTDTQYF
TRBJ1-1 | TRBV7-2 | - | - | TGTGCCAGCAGCTTAAGGACCTTCAGGGGCACTGAAGCTTTCTTT | CASSLRTFRGTEAFF
TRBJ2-3 | TRBV6-1 | TRBD2 | once | TGTGCCAGCAGTGGAGCTAGCGGCCGTGCAGATACGCAGTATTTT | CASSGASGRADTQYF
TRBJ2-5 | TRBV4-2 | - | - | TGTGCCAGCAGCCCGAGGCCGGGAGAGACCCAGTACTTC | CASSPRPGETQYF
TRBJ1-2 | TRBV5-4 | TRBD1 | - | TGTGCCAGCAGCCCAGGCGGGACAGGGAAATCGGGACCTTATGGCTACACCTTC | CASSPGGTGKSGPYGYTF
TRBJ1-2 | TRBV5-6 | TRBD1 | - | TGTGCCAGCAGGAGGACAGGGAACTATGGCTACACCTTC | CASRRTGNYGYTF
TRBJ1-2 | TRBV2 | - | - | TGTGCCAGCAGTGAACTGGGGCAAATGAATGGCTACACCTTC | CASSELGQMNGYTF
TRBJ1-2 | TRBV2 | - | - | TGTGCCAGCAGTGAATGGACACCCTATGGCTACACCTTC | CASSEWTPYGYTF
TRBJ1-2 | TRBV14 | - | - | TGTGCCAGCAGCCAGGTCAGAACAGGGAAAAATGGCTACACCTTC | CASSQVRTGKNGYTF
TRBJ2-4 | TRBV5-1 | - | - | TGCGCCAGCAGCTTGAGGGTCGGTGGACTAGCCAAAAACATTCAGTACTTC | CASSLRVGGLAKNIQYF
TRBJ1-5 | TRBV12-3/TRBV12-4 | - | - | TGTGCCAGCTCCCCCTATAGCAATCAGCCCCAGCATTTT | CASSPYSNQPQHF
TRBJ2-7 | TRBV5-1 | - | - | TGCGCCAGCAGCTTCGGGGGGCCCATTAACCTCTACGAGCAGTACTTC | CASSFGGPINLYEQYF
TRBJ1-1 | TRBV5-1 | - | - | TGCGCCAGCAGCTTGGCCGGGTTGAGGGCTGAAGCTTTCTTT | CASSLAGLRAEAFF
TRBJ1-2 | TRBV15 | - | - | TGTGCCACCAGCAGCCGGACATTTAGCGGCTACACCTTC | CATSSRTFSGYTF
TRBJ1-6 | TRBV30 | - | - | TGTGCCTGGAGTCTGGGGGCGAGGGATTCACCCCTCCACTTT | CAWSLGARDSPLHF
TRBJ2-7 | TRBV6-2/TRBV6-3 | - | - | TGTGCCAGCAGTCCCAACTACGAGCAGTACTTC | CASSPNYEQYF
TRBJ2-3 | TRBV5-4 | - | - | TGTGCCAGCAGCCTACGAACTAACACAGATACGCAGTATTTT | CASSLRTNTDTQYF
TRBJ2-1 | TRBV3-1/TRBV3-2 | - | - | TGTGCCAGCAGGGCCCTTAGCGGCAATGAGCAGTTCTTC | CASRALSGNEQFF
TRBJ1-1 | TRBV5-1 | - | - | TGCGCCAGCAGCTTGGACGGGGAAGCTTTCTTT | CASSLDGEAFF
TRBJ1-1 | TRBV5-8 | TRBD1 | - | TGTGCCAGCAGGCGACAGGGTAGGCCTGAAGCTTTCTTT | CASRRQGRPEAFF
TRBJ2-7 | TRBV6-5 | TRBD2 | - | TGTGCCAGCAGTTACGGTGCGGGGGGCTCCTACGAGCAGTACTTC | CASSYGAGGSYEQYF
TRBJ1-5 | TRBV24-1 | - | - | TGTGCCACCAGTGGAGGTCTGGGGGGAAACAATCAGCCCCAGCATTTT | CATSGGLGGNNQPQHF
TRBJ2-7 | TRBV5-1 | - | - | TGCGCCAGCAGCTGGACTGCACAACCCTACGAGCAGTACTTC | CASSWTAQPYEQYF
TRBJ1-1 | TRBV7-3 | - | - | TGTGCCAGCAGCTTCCTCAGGGCTTCGAACACTGAAGCTTTCTTT | CASSFLRASNTEAFF
TRBJ2-7 | TRBV5-4 | - | - | TGTGCCAGCAGCTCCCTCCAAAGGGGCGAGCAGTACTTC | CASSSLQRGEQYF
TRBJ2-2 | TRBV7-9 | - | - | TGTGCCAGCAGCTTACGACGGGGAGACGGGGAGCTGTTTTTT | CASSLRRGDGELFF
TRBJ1-2 | TRBV5-4 | TRBD1 | - | TGTGCCAGCAGCTTGACAGGGGGAAATGGCTACACCTTC | CASSLTGGNGYTF
TRBJ2-5 | TRBV10-3 | - | - | TGTGCCATCAGTGCCCCAAAAGAGACCCAGTACTTC | CAISAPKETQYF
TRBJ2-2 | TRBV7-9 | - | once | TGTGCCAGCAGCTCGACAGGGACTGGCGGGGAGCTGTTTTTT | CASSSTGTGGELFF
TRBJ1-2 | TRBV18 | - | - | TGTGCCAGCTCACCCACGCCGGACACCTATGGCTACACCTTC | CASSPTPDTYGYTF
TRBJ1-2 | TRBV7-9 | - | - | TGTGCCAGCAGCTTAGACGCAGGGAACTATGGCTACACCTTC | CASSLDAGNYGYTF
TRBJ2-3 | TRBV13 | - | - | TGTGCCAGCAGCTCTACCCACACAGATACGCAGTATTTT | CASSSTHTDTQYF
TRBJ1-1 | TRBV11-3 | - | - | TGTGCCAGCAGTGAGGGACAAAACACTGAAGCTTTCTTT | CASSEGQNTEAFF
TRBJ2-7 | TRBV2 | - | - | TGTGCCAGCAGTGGAGGCAGAGCCGCCTACGAGCAGTACTTC | CASSGGRAAYEQYF
TRBJ2-5 | TRBV5-1 | - | - | TGCGCCAGCACTAGTGGTAGAGGCCAAGAGACCCAGTACTTC | CASTSGRGQETQYF